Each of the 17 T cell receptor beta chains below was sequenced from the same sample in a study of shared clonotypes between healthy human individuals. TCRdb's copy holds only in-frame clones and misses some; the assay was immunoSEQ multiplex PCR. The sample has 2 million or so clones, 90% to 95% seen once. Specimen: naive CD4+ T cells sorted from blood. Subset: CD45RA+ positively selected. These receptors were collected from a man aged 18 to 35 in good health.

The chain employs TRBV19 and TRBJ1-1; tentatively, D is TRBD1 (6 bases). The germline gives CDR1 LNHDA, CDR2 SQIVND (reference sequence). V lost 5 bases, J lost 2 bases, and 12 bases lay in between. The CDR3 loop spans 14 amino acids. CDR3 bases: TGTGCCAGTAGTCCCCACAGGGACAACACTGAAGCTTTCTTT. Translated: CASSPHRDNTEAFF.

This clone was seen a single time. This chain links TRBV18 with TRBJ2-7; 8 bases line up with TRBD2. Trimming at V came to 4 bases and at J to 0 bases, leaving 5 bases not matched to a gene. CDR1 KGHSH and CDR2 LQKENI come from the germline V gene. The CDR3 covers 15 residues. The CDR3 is CASSQPGTSSYEQYF. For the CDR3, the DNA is TGTGCCAGCTCACAACCCGGGACTAGCTCCTACGAGCAGTACTTC.

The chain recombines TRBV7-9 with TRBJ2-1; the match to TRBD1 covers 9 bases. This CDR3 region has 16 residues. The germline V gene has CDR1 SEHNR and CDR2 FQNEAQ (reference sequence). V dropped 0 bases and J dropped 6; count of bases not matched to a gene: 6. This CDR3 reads CASSLATTGGGNEQFF. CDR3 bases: TGTGCCAGCAGCTTAGCGACGACAGGGGGAGGCAATGAGCAGTTCTTC. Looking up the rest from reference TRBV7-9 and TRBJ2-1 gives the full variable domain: DTGVSQNPRHKITKRGQNVTFRCDPISEHNRLYWYRQTLGQGPEFLTYFQNEAQLEKSRLLSDRFSAERPKGSFSTLEIQRTEQGDSAMYLCASSLATTGGGNEQFFGPGTRLTVL.

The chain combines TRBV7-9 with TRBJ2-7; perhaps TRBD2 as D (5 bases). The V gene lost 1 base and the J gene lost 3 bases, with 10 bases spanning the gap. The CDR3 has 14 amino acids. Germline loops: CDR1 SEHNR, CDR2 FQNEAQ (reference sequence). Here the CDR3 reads CASSLGASIYEQYF. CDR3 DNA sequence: TGTGCCAGCAGCTTAGGGGCTAGCATCTACGAGCAGTACTTC.

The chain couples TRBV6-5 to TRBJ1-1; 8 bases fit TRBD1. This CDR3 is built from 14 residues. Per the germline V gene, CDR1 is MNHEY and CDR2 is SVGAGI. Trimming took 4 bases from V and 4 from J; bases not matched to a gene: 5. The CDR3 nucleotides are TGTGCCAGCAGTTCCCGACAGGGGCCCACTGAAGCTTTCTTT. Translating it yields CASSSRQGPTEAFF.

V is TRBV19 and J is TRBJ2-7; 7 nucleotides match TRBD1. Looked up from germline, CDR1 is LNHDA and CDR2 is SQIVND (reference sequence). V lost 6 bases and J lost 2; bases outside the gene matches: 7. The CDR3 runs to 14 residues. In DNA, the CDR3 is TGTGCCAGTAGCGCCGGGACAGTGGCCTACGAGCAGTACTTC. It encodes CASSAGTVAYEQYF.

CDR3 nucleotides: TGTGCCAGCGACCGGGGACAGGGGTTGAGCAATCAGCCCCAGCATTTT. It yields the protein CASDRGQGLSNQPQHF. This chain uses TRBV2 with TRBJ1-5; 10 nucleotides line up with TRBD1. The CDR3 runs to 16 residues. Per germline, CDR1 SNHLY and CDR2 FYNNEI. After removal of 8 bases from V and 1 base from J, the junction contained 8 bases not matched to a gene.

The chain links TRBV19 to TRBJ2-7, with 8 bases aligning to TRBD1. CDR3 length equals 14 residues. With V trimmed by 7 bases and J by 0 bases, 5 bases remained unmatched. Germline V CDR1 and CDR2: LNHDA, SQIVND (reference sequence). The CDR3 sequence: CASTRQGSSYEQYF. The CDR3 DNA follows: TGTGCCAGTACTCGACAGGGGAGCTCCTACGAGCAGTACTTC.

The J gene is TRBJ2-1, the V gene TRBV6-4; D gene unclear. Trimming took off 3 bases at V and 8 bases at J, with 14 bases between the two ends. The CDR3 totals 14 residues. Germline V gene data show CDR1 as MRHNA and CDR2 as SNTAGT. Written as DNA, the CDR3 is TGTGCCAGCAGTGAGAACCCTAGATGGGATGAGCAGTTCTTC. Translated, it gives CASSENPRWDEQFF.

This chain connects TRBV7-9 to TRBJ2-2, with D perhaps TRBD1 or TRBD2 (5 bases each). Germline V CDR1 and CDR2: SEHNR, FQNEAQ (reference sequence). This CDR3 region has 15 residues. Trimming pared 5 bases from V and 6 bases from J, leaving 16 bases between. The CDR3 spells CASSNRGQSAGELFF. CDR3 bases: TGTGCCAGCAGCAATCGGGGCCAGTCCGCCGGGGAGCTGTTTTTT.

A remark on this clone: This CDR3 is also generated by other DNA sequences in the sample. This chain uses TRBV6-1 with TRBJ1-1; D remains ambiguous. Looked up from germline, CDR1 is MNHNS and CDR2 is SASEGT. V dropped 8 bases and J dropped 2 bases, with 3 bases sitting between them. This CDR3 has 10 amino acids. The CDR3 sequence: CASANTEAFF. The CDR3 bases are TGTGCCAGCGCCAACACTGAAGCTTTCTTT.

The CDR3 here is CASSSTGGGTGELFF. The CDR3, as DNA: TGTGCCAGCAGCTCGACAGGGGGCGGAACCGGGGAGCTGTTTTTT. The rearrangement links TRBV5-4 to TRBJ2-2, with 10 positions matching TRBD1. Germline CDR1 reads SGHNT; CDR2 reads YYREEE (reference sequence). There are 15 residues in the CDR3. The junction had 4 bases not matched to a gene; V was cut back by 3 bases and J by 5 bases.

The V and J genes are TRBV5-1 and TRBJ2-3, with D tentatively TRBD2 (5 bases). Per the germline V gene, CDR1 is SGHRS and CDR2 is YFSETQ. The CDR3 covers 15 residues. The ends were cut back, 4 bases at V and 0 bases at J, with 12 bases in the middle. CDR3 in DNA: TGCGCCAGCAGCCAGACTACGACGAGCACAGATACGCAGTATTTT. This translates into CASSQTTTSTDTQYF. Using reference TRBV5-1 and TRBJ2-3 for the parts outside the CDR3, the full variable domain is KAGVTQTPRYLIKTRGQQVTLSCSPISGHRSVSWYQQTPGQGLQFLFEYFSETQRNKGNFPGRFSGRQFSNSRSEMNVSTLELGDSALYLCASSQTTTSTDTQYFGPGTRLTVL.

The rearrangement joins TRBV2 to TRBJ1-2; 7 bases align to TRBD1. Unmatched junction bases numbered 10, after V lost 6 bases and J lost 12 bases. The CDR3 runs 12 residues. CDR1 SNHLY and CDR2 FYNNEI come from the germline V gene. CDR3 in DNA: TGTGCCAGCAGCCCGACAGGGATTTGGCACACCTTC. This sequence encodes CASSPTGIWHTF.

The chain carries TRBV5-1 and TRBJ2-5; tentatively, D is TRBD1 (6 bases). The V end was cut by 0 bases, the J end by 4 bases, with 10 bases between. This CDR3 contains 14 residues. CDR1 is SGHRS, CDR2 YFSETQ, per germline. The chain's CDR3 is CASSLDPGVETQYF. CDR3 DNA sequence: TGCGCCAGCAGCTTGGACCCAGGGGTAGAGACCCAGTACTTC.

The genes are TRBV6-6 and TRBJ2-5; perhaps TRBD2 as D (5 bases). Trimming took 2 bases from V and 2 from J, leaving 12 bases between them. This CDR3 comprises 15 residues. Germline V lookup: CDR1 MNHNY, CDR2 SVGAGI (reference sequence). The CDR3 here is CASSYGPGIQETQYF. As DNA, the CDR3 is TGTGCCAGCAGTTACGGCCCGGGGATTCAAGAGACCCAGTACTTC.

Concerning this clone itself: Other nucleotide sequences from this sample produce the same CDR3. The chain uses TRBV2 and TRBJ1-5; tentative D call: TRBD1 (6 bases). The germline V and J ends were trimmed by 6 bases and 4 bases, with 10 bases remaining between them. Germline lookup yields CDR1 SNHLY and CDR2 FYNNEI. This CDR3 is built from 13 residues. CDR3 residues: CASRGQSNQPQHF. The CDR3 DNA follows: TGTGCCAGCAGGGGACAATCGAATCAGCCCCAGCATTTT.